This T cell receptor (beta chain) was retrieved from a study of regulatory T cells in long-lasting Graves disease. Study-wide context: Recently diagnosed Graves' patients had received antithyroid drugs for under 3 months.

With V trimmed by 3 bases and J by 6 bases, 5 bases remained unmatched. Germline V gives CDR1 MGHRA, CDR2 YSYEKL. The CDR3 length is 13 residues. The TCR beta library used iRepertoire HTBI primers with Arm-PCR amplification of CDR3. Via MiXCR, TCRdb re-called the multiplex PCR reads, giving one row per CDR3 protein. Seen here are some 250,000 distinct CDR3 sequences, 18% observed once, and the top ten hold 14%. Noted time point: newly diagnosed GD, antithyroid drugs for less than 3 months. Extracted RNA from PBMCs served as the source of the TCR library. General study points: Examination was confined to peripheral blood, excluding thyroid tissue.

Of note for this clonotype: Its matching antigen is unknown.

These records were also assigned to another study, of T cells in Graves' hyperthyroidism and ophthalmopathy. That publication notes: An initial round of RT-PCR targeting the TCR CDR3 relied on the HTBI primer set. Also found in blood were most expanded thyroid clonotypes above 0.001.

Sequences were derived from peripheral blood mononuclear cells (PBMCs), sampled at new diagnosis, from a patient treated with antithyroid drugs. The sequence was collected from a young woman with Graves disease. The chain has TRBV4-1 and TRBJ2-7, with TRBD1 matching over 7 bases. DNA of the CDR3: TGCGCCAGCAGCCACTTAGGACAGGCCGAGCAGTACTTC. Encoded protein: CASSHLGQAEQYF.